A single sample gave rise to the 27 T cell receptor beta chains below, sequenced in a study of cytomegalovirus exposure and HLA in healthy donors. The study ran its PCR with 60 Vbeta and 13 Jbeta primers. Sequencing used immunoSEQ multiplex PCR; TCRdb keeps in-frame clones, though not all of them. The data contain some 150,000 clones, 65% to 85% of them singletons. The sequenced material came from PBMCs. All receptors come from a man over 45 in good health and CMV-seronegative.

The V and J genes are TRBV29-1 and TRBJ2-3; D ambiguous. CDR3 length: 12 residues. The germline V and J ends were trimmed by 2 bases and 6 bases, with 9 bases remaining between them. The germline V gene encodes CDR1 SQVTM and CDR2 ANQGSEA. The CDR3 bases are TGCAGCGTTGAATCCCCGAGGGATACGCAGTATTTT. It translates to CSVESPRDTQYF.

The chain employs TRBV28 and TRBJ1-2, with 8 bases that match TRBD1. This CDR3 is built from 14 residues. The germline CDR1 and CDR2 sequences are MDHEN and SYDVKM. Trimming cost V 6 bases and J 8 bases; bases outside gene matches: 11. The CDR3 nucleotides read TGTGCCAGCAGGCCGACAGGGGTTACGGCCGGCTACACCTTC. Protein sequence: CASRPTGVTAGYTF.

This chain joins TRBV7-8 and TRBJ2-1, with 9 nucleotides matching TRBD2. From germline, CDR1 is SGHVS and CDR2 FQNEAQ. After removal of 1 base from V and 8 bases from J, the junction contained 6 bases not matched to a gene. The CDR3 is made up of 15 amino acids. CDR3 nucleotides: TGTGCCAGCAGCTTAGTTGGGACTAGCCGTGATGAGCAGTTCTTC. This translates into CASSLVGTSRDEQFF.

This rearrangement joins TRBV11-2 to TRBJ2-3; a weak D match, TRBD1 (5 bases). V lost 3 bases and J 3 bases, leaving 7 bases between the germline ends. This CDR3 has 13 amino acids. Germline assignment: CDR1 SGHAT and CDR2 FQNNGV. The CDR3 loop is CASSFRQTDTQYF. The CDR3 DNA reads TGTGCCAGCAGCTTCCGACAGACAGATACGCAGTATTTT.

J is TRBJ2-3 and V is TRBV9; no reliable D call. The V gene's germline CDR1 is SGDLS and CDR2 YYNGEE. Trimming shortened V by 5 bases and J by 6 bases, and 13 bases separated the two germline ends. This CDR3 region has 13 residues. The CDR3 protein is CASSEHQLDTQYF. CDR3 coding DNA: TGTGCCAGCAGTGAACACCAGTTGGATACGCAGTATTTT.

V is TRBV7-2 and J is TRBJ2-5; TRBD2 matches 15 bases. Judging by the DNA end, TRBJ2-7 fits better; the J call may be wrong. CDR3 length: 16 residues. The V gene's germline CDR1 is SGHTA and CDR2 FQGNSA. The DNA of the CDR3 is TGTGCCAGCAGCGGACTAGCGGGAGGGGGAGCCTACGAGCAGTACTTC. Its protein is CASSGLAGGGAYEQYF.

V and J are TRBV18 and TRBJ1-2; D might be TRBD1 (6 bases). Germline V gene data show CDR1 as KGHSH and CDR2 as LQKENI. The CDR3 loop spans 13 amino acids. V dropped 3 bases and J dropped 8 bases, with 13 bases sitting between them. CDR3 coding DNA: TGTGCCAGCTCACCTGCGGGAGACAGGGGCTACACCTTC. Encoded protein: CASSPAGDRGYTF.

The DNA of the CDR3 is TGTGCCAGCAGTGAAGGTAGGGGGCGGAATGAAAAACTGTTTTTT. This translates into CASSEGRGRNEKLFF. The chain is built from TRBV2 and TRBJ1-4; 7 bases agree with TRBD1. Germline CDR1 SNHLY, CDR2 FYNNEI. The J segment lost 5 bases and the V segment lost 1 base, leaving 4 bases of the junction unmatched. The CDR3 is made up of 15 amino acids.

This clone appeared a single time. The chain is built from TRBV5-1 and TRBJ1-3; 7 bases map to TRBD1. CDR3 size: 18 residues. V lost 4 bases and J lost 0; bases outside the gene matches: 13. From germline, CDR1 is SGHRS and CDR2 YFSETQ. The CDR3 DNA reads as TGCGCCAGCAGCCGCCTCCCGGGACAGCTGAGCTCTGGAAACACCATATATTTT. Protein product: CASSRLPGQLSSGNTIYF.

The chain couples TRBV2 to TRBJ2-1; TRBD2 matches at 7 bases. This CDR3 has 14 residues. V was pared by 7 bases and J by 7 bases, with 10 bases of the junction left unmatched. Germline V gene lookup returns CDR1 SNHLY and CDR2 FYNNEI. Here the CDR3 DNA reads TGTGCCAGCAATGAGGGAGGGCCAGGAAATGAGCAGTTCTTC. Translation: CASNEGGPGNEQFF.

This clone was seen a handful of times. The chain uses TRBV20-1 and TRBJ2-7, with no clear D. The length of the CDR3 is 11 residues. Deletions cut 4 bases from V and 3 bases from J, with 7 bases between. The germline gives CDR1 DFQATT, CDR2 SNEGSKA (reference sequence). The CDR3, as DNA: TGCAGTGCTACCGAGGACTACGAGCAGTACTTC. Translation gives CSATEDYEQYF.

V is TRBV7-2 and J is TRBJ2-7, with D perhaps matching TRBD1 (6 bases). CDR3 size: 14 residues. V lost 6 bases and J 6 bases, leaving 18 bases between the germline ends. Germline loops: CDR1 SGHTA, CDR2 FQGNSA. For the CDR3, the DNA is TGTGCCAGCAGTCCTATAGGGGGTGGGGTCGAGCAGTACTTC. This translates into CASSPIGGGVEQYF.

V is TRBV19 and J is TRBJ1-5; 7 nucleotides line up with TRBD1. Trimming at V came to 1 base and at J to 3 bases, leaving 6 bases not matched to a gene. There are 16 residues in the CDR3. Germline V lookup: CDR1 LNHDA, CDR2 SQIVND (reference sequence). Here the CDR3 reads CASSIAPQGDNQPQHF. CDR3 bases: TGTGCCAGTAGTATAGCCCCGCAGGGGGACAATCAGCCCCAGCATTTT.

In regard to this clone: Other nucleotide sequences from this sample produce the same CDR3. The rearrangement uses TRBV6-1 and TRBJ1-2, with D possibly matching TRBD1 (6 bases). The V gene's germline CDR1 is MNHNS and CDR2 SASEGT. The CDR3 has 12 amino acids. Trimming left V 8 bases short and J 4 bases short, with 11 bases between. CDR3 in DNA: TGTGCCAGCGTGGCGGGGGCCTATGGCTACACCTTC. Residues: CASVAGAYGYTF.

The chain combines TRBV28 with TRBJ2-3; D is uncertain. V shed 2 bases and J shed 0 bases, with 9 bases lying between them. This CDR3 comprises 15 residues. CDR1 MDHEN and CDR2 SYDVKM come from the germline V gene. The CDR3 sequence: CASSLVKPSTDTQYF. In DNA form, the CDR3 reads TGTGCCAGCAGTTTAGTTAAGCCTAGCACAGATACGCAGTATTTT.

CDR3 region: CASSGGTGPSTDTQYF. CDR3 coding DNA: TGTGCCAGCAGCGGCGGGACAGGACCCAGCACAGATACGCAGTATTTT. This sequence joins TRBV5-4 and TRBJ2-3; 8 bases align to TRBD1. The CDR3 is 16 amino acids. J gave up 0 bases and V 4 bases, and 7 bases lay outside the gene matches. The germline gives CDR1 SGHNT, CDR2 YYREEE (reference sequence).

The chain uses TRBV5-1 and TRBJ1-1; maybe TRBD1 (6 bases). Trimming removed 3 bases at V and 0 bases at J, with 6 bases between. CDR3 length equals 13 residues. Germline CDR1 reads SGHRS; CDR2 reads YFSETQ. The chain's CDR3 is CASSWTVNTEAFF. CDR3 DNA sequence: TGCGCCAGCAGCTGGACAGTGAACACTGAAGCTTTCTTT.

A note on this clone: This sample includes further DNA sequences coding for the same CDR3. The V call is TRBV28, the J call TRBJ1-5; no definite D call. Germline CDR1 reads MDHEN; CDR2 reads SYDVKM. The CDR3 runs to 13 residues. The V end lost 3 bases, the J end lost 4 bases, and 7 bases lay between the germline ends. Here the CDR3 reads CASSFSGNQPQHF. In nucleotides, the CDR3 is TGTGCCAGCAGTTTTAGCGGAAATCAGCCCCAGCATTTT. Supplemented by reference TRBV28 and TRBJ1-5, the full variable domain reads DVKVTQSSRYLVKRTGEKVFLECVQDMDHENMFWYRQDPGLGLRLIYFSYDVKMKEKGDIPEGYSVSREKKERFSLILESASTNQTSMYLCASSFSGNQPQHFGDGTRLSIL.

The chain employs TRBV28 and TRBJ2-3, with 9 bases that match TRBD2. The junction had 14 bases not matched to a gene; V was cut back by 4 bases and J by 0 bases. The CDR3 runs to 19 residues. Germline values: CDR1 MDHEN, CDR2 SYDVKM. The CDR3 protein is CASSSWDSSGTASTDTQYF. The CDR3 DNA sequence: TGTGCCAGCAGTTCTTGGGATTCTAGCGGGACTGCTAGCACAGATACGCAGTATTTT.

This clone was recorded once. The rearrangement uses TRBV12-5 and TRBJ2-1, with 9 bases fitting TRBD1. With V trimmed by 6 bases and J by 4 bases, 10 bases remained unmatched. CDR3 length: 16 amino acids. Germline V gives CDR1 LGHNT, CDR2 FRNRAP. The CDR3 reads CASGPETGGGYNEQFF. The CDR3 DNA sequence: TGTGCTAGTGGACCCGAGACAGGGGGAGGATACAATGAGCAGTTCTTC.

This chain joins TRBV5-6 and TRBJ2-7, with D possibly TRBD1 on 6 matching bases. Germline V gene data show CDR1 as SGHDT and CDR2 as YYEEEE. V lost 3 bases to trimming and J lost 2 bases, with 15 bases between them. The length of the CDR3 is 15 residues. CDR3 sequence: CASSSLRDTAYEQYF. The DNA of the CDR3 is TGTGCCAGCAGCTCACTCCGGGACACAGCCTACGAGCAGTACTTC.

CDR3 DNA sequence: TGTGCCAGTAGTCTACAGGGACCGAAACTTTATAGCAATCAGCCCCAGCATTTT. Translation: CASSLQGPKLYSNQPQHF. This chain joins TRBV19 and TRBJ1-5; weak D call: TRBD1 (6 bases). CDR3 size: 18 residues. The germline V gene has CDR1 LNHDA and CDR2 SQIVND (reference sequence). V lost 5 bases and J 0 bases, leaving 20 bases between the germline ends.

The J gene is TRBJ2-2, the V gene TRBV27, with 12 positions matching TRBD1. The CDR3 is made up of 18 amino acids. The V gene's germline CDR1 is MNHEY and CDR2 SMNVEV (reference sequence). V was clipped by 2 bases and J by 4 bases; unmatched bases: 8. The CDR3 DNA reads as TGTGCCAGCAGTTTAGGGGTGGGACAGGGGGCGTTCACCGGGGAGCTGTTTTTT. It encodes CASSLGVGQGAFTGELFF.

This chain connects TRBV29-1 to TRBJ2-1; no clear D. The CDR3 is 11 amino acids. Per the germline V gene, CDR1 is SQVTM and CDR2 is ANQGSEA. V was pared by 3 bases and J by 6 bases, with 6 bases between. The CDR3 region has the DNA TGCAGCGTTGATCTAGGCAATGAGCAGTTCTTC. It specifies CSVDLGNEQFF.

This rearrangement joins TRBV18 to TRBJ1-1, with 7 bases matching TRBD1. Germline CDR1 KGHSH, CDR2 LQKENI. This CDR3 has 14 amino acids. V lost 3 bases, J lost 3 bases, and 4 bases stayed unmatched. The CDR3 region is CASSPTTGDTEAFF. The CDR3 nucleotides are TGTGCCAGCTCACCGACTACAGGGGACACTGAAGCTTTCTTT.

The V and J genes are TRBV7-6 and TRBJ2-3, with D uncertain. In germline, CDR1 is SGHVS, CDR2 FNYEAQ. The CDR3 totals 15 residues. V was trimmed by 2 bases and J by 1 base, leaving 10 bases between them. In DNA, the CDR3 is TGTGCCAGCAGCTTAACTCCACCCGGCACAGATACGCAGTATTTT. It translates to CASSLTPPGTDTQYF.

This chain connects TRBV5-4 to TRBJ1-4; 8 nucleotides agree with TRBD1. J gave up 8 bases and V 0 bases, and 6 bases lay outside the gene matches. The CDR3 totals 15 residues. Germline CDR1 reads SGHNT; CDR2 reads YYREEE (reference sequence). The CDR3 loop reads CASSLANRGKEKLFF. CDR3 nucleotide sequence: TGTGCCAGCAGCTTGGCCAACAGGGGGAAGGAAAAACTGTTTTTT. Complete variable domain (other parts from reference TRBV5-4 and TRBJ1-4): ETGVTQSPTHLIKTRGQQVTLRCSSQSGHNTVSWYQQALGQGPQFIFQYYREEENGRGNFPPRFSGLQFPNYSSELNVNALELDDSALYLCASSLANRGKEKLFFGSGTQLSVL.